This T cell receptor (beta chain) emerged from a study of metastatic and nonmetastatic thyroid tumors. MiXCR re-clonotyped the PCR reads for TCRdb. Altogether 80,000 to 85,000 clones are present, approximately 12% being singletons, with the ten largest covering around 9%. The CDR3 length is 15 residues. Germline values: CDR1 SGHNT, CDR2 YENEEA. V was pared by 0 bases and J by 0 bases, with 6 bases between. This clone was found many times. Not a single patient had been given any form of treatment at any point before undergoing thyroid surgery. The chain employs TRBV11-3 and TRBJ2-1; D is undetermined. The TCR originated in a female donor with papillary thyroid cancer or a benign thyroid nodule (not recorded which). Some clones in this sample may be carry-over from other donors' samples. The specimen was tumor tissue. This CDR3 reads CASSLDGSSYNEQFF. The DNA for the CDR3 is TGTGCCAGCAGCTTAGACGGAAGCTCCTACAATGAGCAGTTCTTC.